The 31 T cell receptor beta chains presented below share a single source sample, sequenced in a study of T-cell reconstitution after alpha-beta-depleted transplantation in children. A library of TCRbeta sequences, prepared with unique molecular identifiers, was generated. TCRdb reanalysed the PCR reads using MiXCR and keeps one entry per CDR3 protein. The sample holds 200,000 to 250,000 distinct CDR3 sequences; roughly 11% are singletons and the top ten take 28%. Sample: PBMCs, taken before TCRalphabeta/CD19-depleted stem cell transplant. The receptors here all came from a child less than two years old with acute myeloid leukemia, due to receive a stem cell transplant.

This clonotype occurred many times. This chain connects TRBV4-2 to TRBJ2-1; D could derive from TRBD1 or TRBD2 (5 bases each). Germline lookup yields CDR1 LGHNA and CDR2 YNFKEQ. V was pared by 1 base and J by 4 bases, with 14 bases between. This CDR3 region has 16 residues. Here the CDR3 DNA reads TGTGCCAGCAGCCAAGGGGGACCGCTACTATACAATGAGCAGTTCTTC. It is translated as CASSQGGPLLYNEQFF.

The chain has TRBV28 and TRBJ2-3, with TRBD2 identical over 11 bases. J was trimmed by 2 bases and V by 5 bases; bases with no gene match: 3. Germline CDR1 is MDHEN and CDR2 is SYDVKM. The CDR3 consists of 15 residues. CDR3 protein: CASSVTSGDTDTQYF. In DNA form, the CDR3 reads TGTGCCAGCAGTGTGACTAGCGGGGACACAGATACGCAGTATTTT. Combining the CDR3 with reference TRBV28 and TRBJ2-3 gives the whole variable domain DVKVTQSSRYLVKRTGEKVFLECVQDMDHENMFWYRQDPGLGLRLIYFSYDVKMKEKGDIPEGYSVSREKKERFSLILESASTNQTSMYLCASSVTSGDTDTQYFGPGTRLTVL.

In its sample, this clonotype was seen many times. The chain uses TRBV12-3 or TRBV12-4 and TRBJ2-3, with TRBD2 matching over 15 bases. The CDR3 spans 19 residues. The ends lost 3 bases at V and 0 bases at J; junction bases unmatched: 7. This chain's CDR3 is CASSFSGTSGRKSTDTQYF. The CDR3, as DNA: TGTGCCAGCAGTTTTTCCGGGACTAGCGGGAGGAAGAGCACAGATACGCAGTATTTT.

This clonotype has ten or more counts. This chain joins TRBV11-2 and TRBJ2-3, with D perhaps matching TRBD1 or TRBD2 (6 bases each). The CDR3 sequence is 14 residues long. V was clipped by 3 bases and J by 4 bases, with 11 bases between them. CDR1 SGHAT and CDR2 FQNNGV come from the germline V gene. DNA of the CDR3: TGTGCCAGCAGCTTTGGGGGCGGGGCAGATACGCAGTATTTT. It is translated as CASSFGGGADTQYF.

This clonotype was recorded at least ten times. The V and J genes are TRBV7-8 and TRBJ2-1; no definite D call. Germline V gene sequence: CDR1 SGHVS, CDR2 FQNEAQ. The CDR3 is 11 residues long. V was cut by 2 bases and J by 9 bases, with 5 bases left in between. In DNA, the CDR3 is TGTGCCAGCAGCTTAAATATTGAGCAGTTCTTC. Translating it yields CASSLNIEQFF.

As concerns this clonotype: At one end the junction does not follow the germline gene, possibly because of a read error. V is TRBV9 and J is TRBJ1-2, with TRBD1 identical over 8 bases. Germline V CDR1 and CDR2: SGDLS, YYNGEE. The CDR3 sequence is 14 residues long. The CDR3 sequence is CASSPLGTGHGDPF. CDR3 in DNA: TGTGCCAGCAGCCCCCTTGGGACAGGCCATGGCGACCCCTTC.

This clonotype was detected many times. This chain connects TRBV6-5 to TRBJ2-7; 11 bases agree with TRBD2. Losses at the gene ends were 6 bases for V and 2 bases for J; bases not matched to a gene: 6. The CDR3 is 15 amino acids. The germline V gene encodes CDR1 MNHEY and CDR2 SVGAGI. The CDR3 DNA follows: TGTGCCAGCAGCCTTACTAGCGGGAGCCCCTACGAGCAGTACTTC. Its translation: CASSLTSGSPYEQYF.

This clonotype was detected ten times or more. V and J are TRBV20-1 and TRBJ2-1, with TRBD1 as a possible D gene (6 bases). Germline CDR1 is DFQATT and CDR2 is SNEGSKA (reference sequence). This CDR3 comprises 16 residues. Trimming cost V 6 bases and J 1 base, with 19 bases left between them. In DNA, the CDR3 is TGCAGTGCGCCCCTCGGGGCAGGGACATCCTACAATGAGCAGTTCTTC. This codes for CSAPLGAGTSYNEQFF.

In the case of this clonotype: This could be a read error, since a much larger clone is one nucleotide away. The chain employs TRBV7-9 and TRBJ2-7, with TRBD2 matching over 9 bases. Looked up from germline, CDR1 is SEHNR and CDR2 is FQNEAQ (reference sequence). This CDR3 has 15 amino acids. The CDR3 reads CASSLASGSSYEQSF. The CDR3 DNA is TGTGCCAGCAGCTTAGCTAGCGGGAGTAGCTACGAGCAGTCCTTC.

At least ten counts were recorded for this clonotype. The chain carries TRBV18 and TRBJ2-1; 13 bases are shared with TRBD2. Trimming cost V 4 bases and J 3 bases; bases outside gene matches: 3. The germline gives CDR1 KGHSH, CDR2 LQKENI. The CDR3 has 16 residues. The CDR3 sequence is CASSLRTSGGYNEQFF. The CDR3 DNA reads as TGTGCCAGCTCACTTCGGACTAGCGGGGGCTACAATGAGCAGTTCTTC.

Many counts were recorded for this clonotype. This chain links TRBV12-3 or TRBV12-4 with TRBJ1-1; D not certain. Trimming shortened V by 4 bases and J by 1 base, and 10 bases separated the two germline ends. The CDR3 is 14 residues long. In DNA form, the CDR3 reads TGTGCCAGCAGTTCGCGAGCAGAGAACACTGAAGCTTTCTTT. This sequence encodes CASSSRAENTEAFF.

This clonotype was seen at least ten times. The chain joins TRBV19 to TRBJ2-7, with D perhaps given as TRBD1 or TRBD2 (5 bases each). V lost 8 bases and J 2 bases, leaving 19 bases between the germline ends. The germline gives CDR1 LNHDA, CDR2 SQIVND (reference sequence). The CDR3 is made up of 15 amino acids. The CDR3 DNA reads TGTGCCAGTTGGCCAAAGGGAGACAGAGCCTACGAGCAGTACTTC. Its protein product is CASWPKGDRAYEQYF.

This clonotype was seen many times. This chain uses TRBV20-1 with TRBJ1-1, with D perhaps matching TRBD1 (6 bases). V lost 5 bases, J lost 5 bases, and 21 bases lay in between. This CDR3 contains 15 residues. Germline V gene data show CDR1 as DFQATT and CDR2 as SNEGSKA (reference sequence). The CDR3 reads CSARPFMTGGTEAFF. The DNA for the CDR3 is TGCAGTGCTCGACCCTTTATGACAGGAGGTACTGAAGCTTTCTTT.

This clonotype has a count of ten or more. This chain joins TRBV7-9 and TRBJ1-1, with D perhaps TRBD1 (6 bases). Germline V gene sequence: CDR1 SEHNR, CDR2 FQNEAQ (reference sequence). V lost 5 bases and J lost 6, with 13 bases in between. CDR3 length: 13 amino acids. CDR3 nucleotides: TGTGCCAGCAGCGTGCAGGGGCGGGCTGAAGCTTTCTTT. It codes for CASSVQGRAEAFF.

This clonotype was counted at least ten times. The chain links TRBV5-1 to TRBJ2-1; 7 nucleotides match TRBD2. CDR1 is SGHRS, CDR2 YFSETQ, per germline. The ends lost 2 bases at V and 0 bases at J; junction bases unmatched: 8. This CDR3 is 17 amino acids long. The CDR3 protein is CASSLLAGSSSYNEQFF. CDR3 nucleotides: TGCGCCAGCAGCTTATTAGCGGGTTCAAGCTCCTACAATGAGCAGTTCTTC.

The table lists this clonotype with many counts. The chain is built from TRBV7-3 and TRBJ2-1; 13 bases are shared with TRBD2. This CDR3 is 16 amino acids long. The V gene's germline CDR1 is SGHTA and CDR2 FQGTGA. Germline trimming cut 2 bases from V and 7 bases from J; bases unmatched to any gene: 5. DNA of the CDR3: TGTGCCAGCAGCTTAGGGACTAGCGGGATATGGAATGAGCAGTTCTTC. Translating it yields CASSLGTSGIWNEQFF.

In this sample, this clonotype turned up many times. V is TRBV5-5 and J is TRBJ1-5; TRBD1 might be the D (5 bases). This CDR3 contains 14 residues. Germline V gene sequence: CDR1 SGHKS, CDR2 YYEKEE (reference sequence). V dropped 6 bases and J dropped 0 bases, with 10 bases sitting between them. CDR3 residues: CASNSGGSNQPQHF. CDR3 nucleotides: TGTGCCAGCAATTCGGGGGGTAGCAATCAGCCCCAGCATTTT. Using reference TRBV5-5 and TRBJ1-5 for the parts outside the CDR3, the full variable domain is DAGVTQSPTHLIKTRGQQVTLRCSPISGHKSVSWYQQVLGQGPQFIFQYYEKEERGRGNFPDRFSARQFPNYSSELNVNALLLGDSALYLCASNSGGSNQPQHFGDGTRLSIL.

In its sample, this clonotype was seen many times. This chain uses TRBV20-1 with TRBJ2-1, with 11 nucleotides matching TRBD2. V trimming: 4 bases; J trimming: 8 bases; junction bases outside the gene matches: 10. CDR3 size: 15 residues. Looked up from germline, CDR1 is DFQATT and CDR2 is SNEGSKA (reference sequence). CDR3 DNA: TGCAGTGCTATACTAGCGGGAGTCAATGCGCATGAGCAGTTCTTC. Translated, it gives CSAILAGVNAHEQFF.

On this clonotype: This may be a read error: a much more frequent sequence differs by one nucleotide. The CDR3 sequence: CASNDINQGTRELFF. DNA of the CDR3: TGTGCCAGCAACGATATTAATCAGGGGACCCGGGAGCTGTTTTTT. V usage is TRBV11-2 and J usage is TRBJ2-2, with D tentatively TRBD1 (6 bases). Deletions cut 7 bases from V and 9 bases from J, with 21 bases between. CDR3 length: 15 residues. The germline V gene has CDR1 SGHAT and CDR2 FQNNGV.

V usage is TRBV30 and J usage is TRBJ2-5; 7 bases line up with TRBD2. Germline CDR1 is GTSNPN and CDR2 is SVGIG (reference sequence). There are 19 residues in the CDR3. Trimming removed 0 bases from V and 5 bases from J; junction bases left unmatched: 21. For the CDR3, the DNA is TGTGCCTGGAGTGTAGGTACTAGCGTTTTAATGGCCGAACTGGAGACCCAGTACTTC. Translating it yields CAWSVGTSVLMAELETQYF.

CDR3 coding DNA: TGTGCCTGGAGTGTAGGTAGCGGGAGTTACGAGCAGTACTTC. The encoded protein is CAWSVGSGSYEQYF. The V call is TRBV30, the J call TRBJ2-7; 9 bases line up with TRBD2. Trimming cost V 0 bases and J 4 bases; bases outside gene matches: 4. Germline V gene lookup returns CDR1 GTSNPN and CDR2 SVGIG (reference sequence). CDR3 size: 14 residues. Combining the CDR3 with reference TRBV30 and TRBJ2-7 gives the whole variable domain SQTIHQWPATLVQPVGSPLSLECTVEGTSNPNLYWYRQAAGRGLQLLFYSVGIGQISSEVPQNLSASRPQDRQFILSSKKLLLSDSGFYLCAWSVGSGSYEQYFGPGTRLTVT.

This clonotype has at least ten counts. The chain recombines TRBV6-5 with TRBJ1-1; 11 bases are shared with TRBD1. The CDR3 sequence is 15 residues long. Germline CDR1 is MNHEY and CDR2 is SVGAGI. Trimming cost V 0 bases and J 4 bases; bases outside gene matches: 1. The CDR3 coding sequence is TGTGCCAGCAGTTACTCCGGGACAGGGGGCACTGAAGCTTTCTTT. Protein sequence: CASSYSGTGGTEAFF.

This clonotype has at least ten counts. The genes are TRBV20-1 and TRBJ2-1; possible D gene TRBD2, 5 bases. Germline-derived CDR1 and CDR2 are DFQATT and SNEGSKA (reference sequence). With 7 bases removed from V and 6 bases from J, the gap between germline ends came to 25 bases. The CDR3 runs to 16 residues. CDR3 coding DNA: TGCAGTGTAGGCTTAGGGAGCGGAAGACTAATCAATGAGCAGTTCTTC. It encodes CSVGLGSGRLINEQFF.

This clonotype was seen ten or more times. CDR3 nucleotides: TGTGCCAGCAGTCGGAGAATAGCTGGCGGGGAGCTGTTTTTT. Protein sequence: CASSRRIAGGELFF. The V and J genes are TRBV3-1 and TRBJ2-2; no definite D call. Deletions cut 6 bases from V and 7 bases from J, with 15 bases between. Germline V gives CDR1 LGHDT, CDR2 YNNKEL (reference sequence). This CDR3 region has 14 residues.

This clonotype appeared a few times. The rearrangement uses TRBV29-1 and TRBJ2-5; 8 bases agree with TRBD2. The CDR3 consists of 12 residues. The germline gives CDR1 SQVTM, CDR2 ANQGSEA. The V segment lost 8 bases and the J segment 5 bases; nucleotides outside the gene matches: 7. CDR3: CSHAAGGETQYF. The CDR3 DNA reads as TGCAGCCATGCGGCGGGGGGTGAGACCCAGTACTTC.

Only one count was recorded for this clonotype. V is TRBV5-1 and J is TRBJ2-1; TRBD1 agrees at 7 bases. The CDR3 runs to 16 residues. The trim removed 7 bases at V and 9 bases at J, leaving 19 bases unmatched. Germline CDR1 reads SGHRS; CDR2 reads YFSETQ. CDR3 loop: CASCSTGTPTGIEQFF. The DNA of the CDR3 is TGCGCCAGCTGCTCGACAGGGACCCCAACTGGCATTGAGCAGTTCTTC. The complete variable domain, with remaining parts taken from reference TRBV5-1 and TRBJ2-1, reads KAGVTQTPRYLIKTRGQQVTLSCSPISGHRSVSWYQQTPGQGLQFLFEYFSETQRNKGNFPGRFSGRQFSNSRSEMNVSTLELGDSALYLCASCSTGTPTGIEQFFGPGTRLTVL.

This clonotype was seen at least ten times. This chain joins TRBV5-1 and TRBJ2-1; 7 positions agree with TRBD1. The CDR3 extends over 14 amino acids. V trimming: 0 bases; J trimming: 9 bases; junction bases outside the gene matches: 6. Germline V gene data show CDR1 as SGHRS and CDR2 as YFSETQ. CDR3 DNA: TGCGCCAGCAGCTTGGGTACAGGGGCGGTTGAGCAGTTCTTC. It encodes CASSLGTGAVEQFF. Based on the CDR3 plus reference TRBV5-1 and TRBJ2-1, the full variable domain is KAGVTQTPRYLIKTRGQQVTLSCSPISGHRSVSWYQQTPGQGLQFLFEYFSETQRNKGNFPGRFSGRQFSNSRSEMNVSTLELGDSALYLCASSLGTGAVEQFFGPGTRLTVL.

This clonotype has ten or more counts. The chain links TRBV5-1 to TRBJ2-3; tentative D call: TRBD1 (6 bases). V lost 4 bases to trimming and J lost 3 bases, with 12 bases between them. CDR3 length equals 14 residues. CDR1 and CDR2 from the germline V gene are SGHRS and YFSETQ. The CDR3 DNA follows: TGCGCCAGCAGCAATGGACAGAAGACAGATACGCAGTATTTT. It yields the protein CASSNGQKTDTQYF.

This clonotype was observed at least ten times. V usage is TRBV12-3 or TRBV12-4 and J usage is TRBJ1-2; D remains unclear. V was trimmed by 8 bases and J by 3 bases, leaving 7 bases between them. This CDR3 has 11 residues. The DNA for the CDR3 is TGTGCCAGCCGGCGGGACTATGGCTACACCTTC. Its translation: CASRRDYGYTF.

This clonotype has a count of ten or more. The chain combines TRBV28 with TRBJ2-7; the D is unclear. Trimming removed 2 bases from V and 2 bases from J, with 10 bases in between. The CDR3 has 14 amino acids. CDR1 is MDHEN and CDR2 is SYDVKM in the germline V gene. The CDR3 sequence: CASSLVRGAYEQYF. CDR3 bases: TGTGCCAGCAGTTTAGTTCGTGGGGCCTACGAGCAGTACTTC.

This clonotype was seen a single time. V is TRBV30 and J is TRBJ1-1, with TRBD1 matching 9 bases. Losses at the gene ends were 2 bases for V and 14 bases for J; bases not matched to a gene: 18. The CDR3 sequence is 15 residues long. In germline, CDR1 is GTSNPN, CDR2 SVGIG (reference sequence). The CDR3, as DNA: TGTGCCTGGAGTCCATTGGACAGGGGTCTCGGTCGGCGCTTCTTT. This encodes CAWSPLDRGLGRRFF.